This T cell receptor beta chain was profiled in a study of CD8+ T cells in alopecia areata. Sample treatment: oral pan-JAK inhibitor, 5-10 mg twice daily. The sequencing template was cDNA reverse transcribed from extracted RNA. Using immunoSEQ multiplex PCR, the repertoire was profiled, and TCRdb retains in-frame clones only, with some absent. The repertoire includes around 100,000 clones, 50% to 75% of them detected once, and over 9% sits in the top ten. The origin of this receptor is a human donor with alopecia areata. Sequencing used CD8+ T cells sorted from blood, obtained at week 24, from a patient treated with tofacitinib.

In DNA, the CDR3 is TGTGCCAGCAGTTCCATCAGGTCTAGCAATCAGCCCCAGCATTTT. It translates to CASSSIRSSNQPQHF. The rearrangement uses TRBV27 and TRBJ1-5; no clear D gene. Germline values: CDR1 MNHEY, CDR2 SMNVEV (reference sequence). The V end was cut by 4 bases, the J end by 0 bases, with 10 bases between. The CDR3 runs to 15 residues.